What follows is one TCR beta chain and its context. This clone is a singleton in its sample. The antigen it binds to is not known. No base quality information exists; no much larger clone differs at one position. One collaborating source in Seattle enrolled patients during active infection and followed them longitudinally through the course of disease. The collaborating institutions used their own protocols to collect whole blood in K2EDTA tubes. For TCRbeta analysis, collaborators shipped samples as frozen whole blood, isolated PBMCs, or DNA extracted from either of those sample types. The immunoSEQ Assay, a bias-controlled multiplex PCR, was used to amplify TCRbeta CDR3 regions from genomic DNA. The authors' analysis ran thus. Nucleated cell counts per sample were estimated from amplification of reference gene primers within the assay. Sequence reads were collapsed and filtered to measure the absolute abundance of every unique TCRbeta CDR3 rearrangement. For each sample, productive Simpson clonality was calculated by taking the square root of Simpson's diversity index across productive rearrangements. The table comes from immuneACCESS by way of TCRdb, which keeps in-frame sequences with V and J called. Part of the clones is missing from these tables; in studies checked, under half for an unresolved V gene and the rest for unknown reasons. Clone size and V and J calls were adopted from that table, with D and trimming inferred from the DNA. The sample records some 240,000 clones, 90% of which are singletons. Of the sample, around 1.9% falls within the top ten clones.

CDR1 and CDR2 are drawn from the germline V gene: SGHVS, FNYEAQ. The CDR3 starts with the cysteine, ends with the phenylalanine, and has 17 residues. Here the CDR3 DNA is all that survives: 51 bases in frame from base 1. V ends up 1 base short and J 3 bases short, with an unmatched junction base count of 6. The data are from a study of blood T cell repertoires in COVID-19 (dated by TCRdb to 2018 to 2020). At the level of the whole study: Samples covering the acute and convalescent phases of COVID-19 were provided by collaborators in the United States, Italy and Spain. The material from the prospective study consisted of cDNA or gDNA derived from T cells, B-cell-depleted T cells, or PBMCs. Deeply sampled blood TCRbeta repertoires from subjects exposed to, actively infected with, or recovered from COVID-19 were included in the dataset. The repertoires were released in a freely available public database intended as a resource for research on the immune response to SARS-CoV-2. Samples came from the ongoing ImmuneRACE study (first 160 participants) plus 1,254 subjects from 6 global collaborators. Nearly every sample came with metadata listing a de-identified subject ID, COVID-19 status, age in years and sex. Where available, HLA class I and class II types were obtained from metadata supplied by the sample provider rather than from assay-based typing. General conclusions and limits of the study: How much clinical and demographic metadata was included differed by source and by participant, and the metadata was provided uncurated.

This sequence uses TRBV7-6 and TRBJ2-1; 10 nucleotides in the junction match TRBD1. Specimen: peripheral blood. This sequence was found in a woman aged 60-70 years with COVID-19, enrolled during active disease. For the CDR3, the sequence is CASSLGGTGALYNEQFF. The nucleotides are TGTGCCAGCAGCTTAGGAGGGACAGGGGCCCTCTACAATGAGCAGTTCTTC.